The 19 T cell receptor beta chains reported below all come from one sample, sequenced in a study of T cells in tuberculosis. Only in-frame clones appear in the TCRdb table, and some are missing; sequencing was by immunoSEQ multiplex PCR. The sample lists tens of thousands of clones, nearly 90% occurring once. Documented time point: new active TB diagnosis, blood taken before or within 7 days of starting treatment. Specimen: PBMCs, collected at tuberculosis diagnosis. All receptors derive from an adult with tuberculosis.

This chain uses TRBV30 with TRBJ2-1, with 8 bases fitting TRBD2. This CDR3 has 14 amino acids. Germline V lookup: CDR1 GTSNPN, CDR2 SVGIG (reference sequence). V was pared by 3 bases and J by 5 bases, with 6 bases of the junction left unmatched. CDR3 region: CAWSQGLEDNEQFF. In DNA, the CDR3 is TGTGCCTGGAGCCAGGGACTAGAAGACAATGAGCAGTTCTTC.

This chain connects TRBV2 to TRBJ1-5; D unclear. The germline V gene encodes CDR1 SNHLY and CDR2 FYNNEI. V was pared by 6 bases and J by 6 bases, with 15 bases between. This CDR3 is 14 amino acids long. This CDR3 is CASRELVAGQPQHF. The CDR3 bases are TGTGCCAGCAGGGAACTCGTGGCGGGTCAGCCCCAGCATTTT.

The chain uses TRBV9 and TRBJ1-1, with a tentative D call TRBD1 (5 bases). The germline gives CDR1 SGDLS, CDR2 YYNGEE. V was clipped by 3 bases and J by 9 bases, with 21 bases between them. This CDR3 is 15 amino acids long. CDR3 sequence (DNA): TGTGCCAGCAGCGAGGGGATTACTGATACAATTAAAGCTTTCTTT. Translated: CASSEGITDTIKAFF.

The rearrangement uses TRBV30 and TRBJ2-1, with D possibly matching TRBD2 (6 bases). V shed 2 bases and J shed 5 bases, with 10 bases lying between them. The germline V gene has CDR1 GTSNPN and CDR2 SVGIG (reference sequence). The CDR3 loop spans 13 amino acids. Here the CDR3 reads CAWSSGSHNEQFF. CDR3 DNA: TGTGCCTGGAGTAGCGGGTCCCACAATGAGCAGTTCTTC. Variable domain in full (rest from reference TRBV30 and TRBJ2-1): SQTIHQWPATLVQPVGSPLSLECTVEGTSNPNLYWYRQAAGRGLQLLFYSVGIGQISSEVPQNLSASRPQDRQFILSSKKLLLSDSGFYLCAWSSGSHNEQFFGPGTRLTVL.

In DNA form, the CDR3 reads TGTGCCAGCAGCTTGGCCGTCTACAATGAGCAGTTCTTC. Amino acid sequence: CASSLAVYNEQFF. This chain joins TRBV5-5 and TRBJ2-1; no reliable D call. The germline V gene encodes CDR1 SGHKS and CDR2 YYEKEE (reference sequence). This CDR3 region has 13 residues. Between the trimmed V and J ends, which lost 0 bases and 3 bases, there was a span of 4 bases.

V gene TRBV7-8 combines with J gene TRBJ1-2, with no clear D. The CDR3 totals 14 residues. The germline CDR1 and CDR2 sequences are SGHVS and FQNEAQ. Between the trimmed V and J ends, which lost 0 bases and 10 bases, there was a span of 15 bases. CDR3 DNA sequence: TGTGCCAGCAGCTTAGCTGGGCCTCTTCTACCCTACACCTTC. Translation gives CASSLAGPLLPYTF.

The J gene is TRBJ2-3, the V gene TRBV30; 13 nucleotides match TRBD2. CDR1 and CDR2 from the germline V gene are GTSNPN and SVGIG (reference sequence). The CDR3 runs to 16 residues. V shed 1 base and J 3 bases; nucleotides not matched to a gene: 4. CDR3 residues: CAWSALAGGRTDTQYF. CDR3 in DNA: TGTGCCTGGAGTGCACTAGCGGGAGGGCGGACAGATACGCAGTATTTT.

The V call is TRBV6-1, the J call TRBJ2-1; 7 bases match TRBD2. Germline CDR1 is MNHNS and CDR2 is SASEGT. This CDR3 is 12 amino acids long. The ends lost 6 bases at V and 9 bases at J; junction bases unmatched: 5. CDR3 DNA sequence: TGTGCCAGCAGGTCGGGACTACTTGAGCAGTTCTTC. Translated: CASRSGLLEQFF.

This chain joins TRBV2 and TRBJ1-1, with D unresolved. V was pared by 2 bases and J by 3 bases, with 7 bases between. CDR3 length: 13 amino acids. CDR1 is SNHLY and CDR2 is FYNNEI in the germline V gene. The CDR3 here is CASSERVYTEAFF. CDR3 coding DNA: TGTGCCAGCAGTGAACGGGTATACACTGAAGCTTTCTTT.

The chain recombines TRBV6-5 with TRBJ1-2, with 8 bases lining up with TRBD1. The CDR3 loop spans 13 amino acids. Germline V gene sequence: CDR1 MNHEY, CDR2 SVGAGI. V was pared by 5 bases and J by 5 bases, with 4 bases of the junction left unmatched. CDR3 DNA: TGTGCCAGCAGTCGAGACAGGGGATATGGCTACACCTTC. Amino acids: CASSRDRGYGYTF.

This chain uses TRBV13 with TRBJ2-1; 8 nucleotides align to TRBD2. CDR1 is PRHDT, CDR2 FYEKMQ, per germline (reference sequence). Losses at the gene ends were 6 bases for V and 7 bases for J; bases not matched to a gene: 11. This CDR3 region has 15 residues. The CDR3 sequence is CASSLPGGPRNEQFF. Here the CDR3 DNA reads TGTGCCAGCAGTTTACCGGGGGGGCCTAGAAATGAGCAGTTCTTC.

This clone was recorded only once. The chain recombines TRBV6-1 with TRBJ1-5, with D perhaps matching TRBD1 (5 bases). With 0 bases removed from V and 7 bases from J, the gap between germline ends came to 7 bases. Germline V gene lookup returns CDR1 MNHNS and CDR2 SASEGT. The CDR3 extends over 13 amino acids. The DNA of the CDR3 is TGTGCCAGCAGTGAAGCGCAGGGCCAGCCCCAGCATTTT. Its translation: CASSEAQGQPQHF.

This chain links TRBV7-9 with TRBJ2-7; D uncertain. The V end was cut by 5 bases, the J end by 6 bases, with 11 bases between. The CDR3 extends over 12 amino acids. In germline, CDR1 is SEHNR, CDR2 FQNEAQ (reference sequence). The chain's CDR3 is CASSQATSEQYF. For the CDR3, the DNA is TGTGCCAGCAGCCAAGCCACGAGCGAGCAGTACTTC.

V is TRBV7-2 and J is TRBJ1-1; tentative D call: TRBD1 (5 bases). CDR1 and CDR2 (germline): SGHTA, FQGNSA. This CDR3 contains 17 residues. Trimming took 5 bases from V and 1 from J, leaving 20 bases between them. CDR3 sequence reads: CASSPGGAGSENTEAFF. The CDR3 DNA is TGTGCCAGCAGCCCCGGGGGAGCTGGCAGCGAGAACACTGAAGCTTTCTTT.

The chain employs TRBV29-1 and TRBJ2-4; TRBD1 is a possible D gene (5 bases). Between the trimmed V and J ends, which lost 4 bases and 0 bases, there was a span of 13 bases. The CDR3 loop spans 15 amino acids. The germline CDR1 and CDR2 sequences are SQVTM and ANQGSEA. The CDR3 sequence: CSVGTGILAKNIQYF. For the CDR3, the DNA is TGCAGCGTTGGCACAGGAATACTAGCCAAAAACATTCAGTACTTC. Full variable domain (rest looked up from reference TRBV29-1 and TRBJ2-4): SAVISQKPSRDICQRGTSLTIQCQVDSQVTMMFWYRQQPGQSLTLIATANQGSEATYESGFVIDKFPISRPNLTFSTLTVSNMSPEDSSIYLCSVGTGILAKNIQYFGAGTRLSVL.

The gene calls are TRBV4-1 and TRBJ2-7, with a weak D call TRBD1 (6 bases). Germline CDR1 is MGHRA and CDR2 is YSYEKL. The CDR3 loop spans 15 amino acids. Deletions cut 4 bases from V and 0 bases from J, with 13 bases between. CDR3 loop: CASSPQTGTSYEQYF. The CDR3 region has the DNA TGCGCCAGCAGCCCGCAGACAGGAACCTCCTACGAGCAGTACTTC.

V gene TRBV10-3 combines with J gene TRBJ2-2, with a tentative D call TRBD1 (5 bases). Germline V gene lookup returns CDR1 ENHRY and CDR2 SYGVKD. V lost 8 bases, J lost 6 bases, and 16 bases lay in between. The CDR3 consists of 14 residues. CDR3 nucleotide sequence: TGTGCCATCGGGCCGAAGCCGACAGCCGGGGAGCTGTTTTTT. Amino acids: CAIGPKPTAGELFF.

The V and J genes are TRBV20-1 and TRBJ1-1, with TRBD1 matching 7 bases. The J segment lost 10 bases and the V segment lost 3 bases, leaving 5 bases of the junction unmatched. The CDR3 has 11 amino acids. CDR1 is DFQATT and CDR2 is SNEGSKA in the germline V gene (reference sequence). The CDR3 protein is CSARRDRVAFF. Written as DNA, the CDR3 is TGCAGTGCTAGGCGGGACAGAGTAGCTTTCTTT.

The chain combines TRBV18 with TRBJ2-6; 9 bases fit TRBD1. The CDR3 runs 19 residues. Germline trimming cut 3 bases from V and 3 bases from J; bases unmatched to any gene: 12. The V gene's germline CDR1 is KGHSH and CDR2 LQKENI. The CDR3 is CASSPTPGTGLHGANVLTF. The CDR3 bases are TGTGCCAGCTCACCGACTCCCGGGACAGGGTTACATGGGGCCAACGTCCTGACTTTC.